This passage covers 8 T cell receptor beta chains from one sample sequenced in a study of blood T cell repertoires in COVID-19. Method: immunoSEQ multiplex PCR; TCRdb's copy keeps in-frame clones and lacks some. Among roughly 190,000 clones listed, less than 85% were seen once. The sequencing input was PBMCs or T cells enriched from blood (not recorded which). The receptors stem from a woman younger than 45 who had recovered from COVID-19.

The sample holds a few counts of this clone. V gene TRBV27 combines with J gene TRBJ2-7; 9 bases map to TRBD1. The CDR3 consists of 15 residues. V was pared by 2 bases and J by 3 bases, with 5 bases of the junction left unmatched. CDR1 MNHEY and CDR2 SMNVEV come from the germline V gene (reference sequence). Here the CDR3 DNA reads TGTGCCAGCAGTTTACTGGGACAGGGTAACTACGAGCAGTACTTC. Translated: CASSLLGQGNYEQYF.

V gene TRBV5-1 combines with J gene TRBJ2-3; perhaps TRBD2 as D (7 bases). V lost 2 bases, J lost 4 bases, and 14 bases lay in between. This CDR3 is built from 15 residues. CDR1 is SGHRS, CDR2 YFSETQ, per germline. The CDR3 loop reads CASSFNRGAADTQYF. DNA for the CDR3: TGCGCCAGCAGCTTTAACCGGGGGGCCGCAGATACGCAGTATTTT.

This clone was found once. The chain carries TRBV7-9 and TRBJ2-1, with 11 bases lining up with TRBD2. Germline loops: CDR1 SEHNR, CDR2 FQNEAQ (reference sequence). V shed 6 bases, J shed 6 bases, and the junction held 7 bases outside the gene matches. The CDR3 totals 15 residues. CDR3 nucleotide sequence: TGTGCCAGCAGGCGTACTAGCGGGAGTCTCAATGAGCAGTTCTTC. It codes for CASRRTSGSLNEQFF.

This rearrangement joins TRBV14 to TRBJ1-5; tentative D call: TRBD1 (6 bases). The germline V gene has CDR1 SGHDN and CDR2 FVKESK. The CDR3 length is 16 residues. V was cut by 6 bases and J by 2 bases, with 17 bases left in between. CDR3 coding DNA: TGTGCCAGCAGTCTTTCAGGGGCGTCAGGCAATCAGCCCCAGCATTTT. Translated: CASSLSGASGNQPQHF.

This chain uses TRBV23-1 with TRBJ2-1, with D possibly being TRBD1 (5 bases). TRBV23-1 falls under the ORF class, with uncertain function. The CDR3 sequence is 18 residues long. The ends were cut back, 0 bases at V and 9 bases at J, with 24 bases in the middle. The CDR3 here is CASSQSPGRVMDTSEQFF. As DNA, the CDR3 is TGCGCCAGCAGTCAATCGCCCGGCAGGGTCATGGATACGAGTGAGCAGTTCTTC.

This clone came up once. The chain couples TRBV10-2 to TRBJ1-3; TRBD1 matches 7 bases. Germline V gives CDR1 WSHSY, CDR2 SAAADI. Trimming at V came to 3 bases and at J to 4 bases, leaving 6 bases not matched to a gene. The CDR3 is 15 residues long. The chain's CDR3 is CASSEARGYGNTIYF. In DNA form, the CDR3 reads TGCGCCAGCAGTGAAGCCAGGGGGTACGGAAACACCATATATTTT.

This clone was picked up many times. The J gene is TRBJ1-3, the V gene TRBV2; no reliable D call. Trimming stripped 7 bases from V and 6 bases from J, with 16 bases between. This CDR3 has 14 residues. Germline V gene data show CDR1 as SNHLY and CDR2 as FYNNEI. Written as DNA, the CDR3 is TGTGCCAGCAAAAAAAGGACCGGGGAAAACACCATATATTTT. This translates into CASKKRTGENTIYF.

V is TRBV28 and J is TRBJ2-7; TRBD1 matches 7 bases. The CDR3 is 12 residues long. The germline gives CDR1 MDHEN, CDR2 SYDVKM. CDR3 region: CASSFEGQTFEV. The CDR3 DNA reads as TGTGCCAGCAGTTTTGAGGGACAGACTTTCGAAGTC.